Each of the 20 T cell receptor beta chains below was sequenced from the same sample in a study of immune characterization of retroperitoneal liposarcoma. From the PCR reads, TCRdb called clonotypes with MiXCR, one entry per CDR3 protein. The table records some 4,200 distinct CDR3 sequences, 35% of them present only once. What was sequenced was tumor tissue. The receptors come from a male donor with retroperitoneal liposarcoma.

This chain connects TRBV5-4 to TRBJ1-1, with TRBD1 matching over 9 bases. V was clipped by 4 bases and J by 0 bases; unmatched bases: 7. CDR3 size: 16 residues. The germline V gene encodes CDR1 SGHNT and CDR2 YYREEE (reference sequence). The CDR3 here is CASSPGTGLMNTEAFF. CDR3 sequence (DNA): TGTGCCAGCAGCCCCGGGACAGGGTTAATGAACACTGAAGCTTTCTTT.

A note on this clonotype: Likely a read error: the CDR3 ends without its conserved phenylalanine or tryptophan. The rearrangement links TRBV7-6 to TRBJ2-7, with 8 bases aligning to TRBD1. The CDR3 is 15 residues long. The germline V gene encodes CDR1 SGHVS and CDR2 FNYEAQ. V shed 5 bases, J shed 2 bases, and the junction held 8 bases outside the gene matches. The chain's CDR3 is CASSLDRGAAYEQYS. The CDR3 nucleotides read TGTGCCAGCAGCCTAGACAGGGGCGCCGCCTACGAGCAGTACTCG.

This clonotype was seen once. The V gene is TRBV6-1, the J gene TRBJ2-3; 14 positions agree with TRBD2. Trimming took 4 bases from V and 4 from J; bases not matched to a gene: 1. Germline V CDR1 and CDR2: MNHNS, SASEGT. This CDR3 contains 15 residues. The CDR3 region has the DNA TGTGCCAGCAGTGGACTAGCGGGGGGGCCAGATACGCAGTATTTT. Encoded protein: CASSGLAGGPDTQYF.

The chain employs TRBV6-1 and TRBJ2-1; no definite D call. The J call could be wrong; TRBJ2-7 is a better fit for the DNA end. CDR1 is MNHNS, CDR2 SASEGT, per germline. There are 15 residues in the CDR3. The chain's CDR3 is CASRDGRAPFHEQYF. The CDR3 DNA follows: TGTGCCAGCAGGGACGGACGGGCCCCCTTCCATGAGCAGTACTTC.

This clonotype appeared a few times. J is TRBJ2-1 and V is TRBV11-1; D possibly matches TRBD1 or TRBD2 (7 bases each). The J call may be in error: the DNA end matches TRBJ2-7 better. The germline V gene encodes CDR1 SGHAT and CDR2 FQDESV (reference sequence). The CDR3 contains 15 residues. The CDR3, as DNA: TGTGCCAGCAGCTCCGACAGGGCTAGCGGAACTTTGCAGTACTTC. The encoded protein is CASSSDRASGTLQYF.

The chain is built from TRBV6-1 and TRBJ2-3; D might be TRBD1 (6 bases). Germline V gives CDR1 MNHNS, CDR2 SASEGT. CDR3 size: 17 residues. Trimming shortened V by 2 bases and J by 4 bases, and 19 bases separated the two germline ends. CDR3 sequence (DNA): TGTGCCAGCAGTGAATCCCAGGGGTGGGAGTTCGCAGATACGCAGTATTTT. This translates into CASSESQGWEFADTQYF.

The chain joins TRBV6-1 to TRBJ2-1; tentatively, D is TRBD1 (5 bases). Between the trimmed V and J ends, which lost 5 bases and 6 bases, there was a span of 11 bases. The CDR3 has 13 residues. CDR1 and CDR2 from the germline V gene are MNHNS and SASEGT. The CDR3 sequence is CASSPTETNEQFF. Here the CDR3 DNA reads TGTGCCAGCAGTCCGACAGAAACCAATGAGCAGTTCTTC.

Relative to its sample, this clonotype is medium-sized. The CDR3 sequence: CAISESGLAGYNEQFF. CDR3 nucleotide sequence: TGTGCCATCAGTGAGTCGGGCCTAGCGGGCTACAATGAGCAGTTCTTC. This sequence joins TRBV10-3 and TRBJ2-1, with 8 bases aligning to TRBD2. The CDR3 has 16 amino acids. Germline CDR1 and CDR2: ENHRY and SYGVKD. The V gene end was trimmed by 0 bases and the J gene end by 3 bases; junction bases not matched to a gene: 4.

The genes are TRBV6-1 and TRBJ2-1; D remains unclear. Trimming shortened V by 6 bases and J by 6 bases, and 12 bases separated the two germline ends. This CDR3 has 13 amino acids. Germline values: CDR1 MNHNS, CDR2 SASEGT. The CDR3 DNA sequence: TGTGCCAGCAGCACGAAAAGGCTCAATGAGCAGTTCTTC. Its protein product is CASSTKRLNEQFF.

This clonotype was seen repeatedly, ten times or more. CDR3 loop: CASSSNLGETQYF. The CDR3, as DNA: TGTGCCAGCAGCTCAAACCTAGGGGAGACCCAGTACTTC. The chain is built from TRBV7-6 and TRBJ2-5; no definite D call. This CDR3 spans 13 amino acids. Germline V gives CDR1 SGHVS, CDR2 FNYEAQ. The V end was cut by 4 bases, the J end by 5 bases, with 11 bases between. The full variable domain, with the rest looked up from reference TRBV7-6 and TRBJ2-5, is GAGVSQSPRYKVTKRGQDVALRCDPISGHVSLYWYRQALGQGPEFLTYFNYEAQQDKSGLPNDRFSAERPEGSISTLTIQRTEQRDSAMYRCASSSNLGETQYFGPGTRLLVL.

As regards this clonotype: This CDR3 is missing its conserved last phenylalanine or tryptophan, likely due to a read error. The DNA is left out, because the CDR3 cannot be placed on it with certainty; the CDR3 is given as TCRdb lists it. V usage is TRBV6-6 and J usage is TRBJ1-1. The CDR3 spans 17 amino acids, including both terminal residues. The germline gives CDR1 MNHNY, CDR2 SVGAGI (reference sequence). This CDR3 is CASSVGGRAMETQYFGP.

This clonotype was counted at least ten times. The chain uses TRBV7-2 and TRBJ2-5; D uncertain. Germline V lookup: CDR1 SGHTA, CDR2 FQGNSA. V lost 0 bases and J lost 4, with 0 bases in between. The CDR3 runs to 11 residues. DNA for the CDR3: TGTGCCAGCAGCTTAGCAGAGACCCAGTACTTC. Its protein is CASSLAETQYF.

The sample holds a few counts of this clonotype. The gene calls are TRBV7-2 and TRBJ2-5, with D perhaps matching TRBD1 (5 bases). The CDR3 extends over 15 amino acids. CDR1 and CDR2 (germline): SGHTA, FQGNSA. V was cut by 1 base and J by 4 bases, with 13 bases left in between. CDR3 nucleotides: TGTGCCAGCAGCTTAGGCGCAGGGATTTTAGAGACCCAGTACTTC. Translating gives CASSLGAGILETQYF.

CDR3 loop: CASSLDMEKLFF. The CDR3 coding sequence is TGTGCCAGCAGCTTAGATATGGAAAAACTGTTTTTT. The rearrangement links TRBV11-2 to TRBJ1-4, with D unresolved. The V gene lost 0 bases and the J gene lost 8 bases, with 4 bases spanning the gap. Germline CDR1 is SGHAT and CDR2 is FQNNGV. CDR3 size: 12 residues.

The J gene is TRBJ2-1, the V gene TRBV18, with TRBD2 matching 7 bases. In germline, CDR1 is KGHSH, CDR2 LQKENI. This CDR3 is 15 amino acids long. V was clipped by 3 bases and J by 10 bases; unmatched bases: 12. This CDR3 reads CASSPGTTPTYEQFF. Here the CDR3 DNA reads TGTGCCAGCTCACCTGGGACTACCCCTACCTACGAGCAGTTCTTC.

The chain has TRBV9 and TRBJ2-3; D uncertain. Trimming shortened V by 4 bases and J by 4 bases, and 10 bases separated the two germline ends. Germline V gene sequence: CDR1 SGDLS, CDR2 YYNGEE. CDR3 length: 13 residues. This CDR3 reads CASSPRSADTQYF. The CDR3 coding sequence is TGTGCCAGCAGCCCCCGATCGGCAGATACGCAGTATTTT.

The V and J genes are TRBV11-3 and TRBJ2-7, with 7 bases fitting TRBD1. This CDR3 comprises 16 residues. Germline CDR1 reads SGHNT; CDR2 reads YENEEA. The V and J ends lost 1 base and 5 bases, in that order; junction bases with no gene match: 11. CDR3 sequence reads: CASSLGPQGPTHEQYF. In nucleotides, the CDR3 is TGTGCCAGCAGCTTAGGCCCACAGGGGCCCACCCACGAGCAGTACTTC.

This rearrangement joins TRBV5-1 to TRBJ2-3; D is unclear. Germline assignment: CDR1 SGHRS and CDR2 YFSETQ. CDR3 length: 14 amino acids. Trimming pared 6 bases from V and 0 bases from J, leaving 11 bases between. CDR3 protein: CASTNEISTDTQYF. In DNA form, the CDR3 reads TGCGCCAGCACCAACGAAATTAGCACAGATACGCAGTATTTT.

By share of the sample, this clonotype is medium-sized. The chain employs TRBV12-5 and TRBJ2-1; 7 nucleotides agree with TRBD1. Judging by the DNA end, TRBJ2-7 fits better; the J call may be wrong. The CDR3 is made up of 16 amino acids. From germline, CDR1 is LGHNT and CDR2 FRNRAP. The CDR3 DNA sequence: TGTGCTAGTGGTTTGGCCACAGGGGCGTCCTACAATGAGCAGTACTTC. This gives the protein CASGLATGASYNEQYF.

This clonotype was counted at least ten times. This chain links TRBV12-3 or TRBV12-4 with TRBJ2-1, with D tentatively TRBD2 (6 bases). The CDR3 is 16 amino acids. Trimming cost V 2 bases and J 3 bases, with 14 bases left between them. The DNA of the CDR3 is TGTGCCAGCAGTTTACGAGGAGGGTCCGACTACAATGAGCAGTTCTTC. It specifies CASSLRGGSDYNEQFF.